The 11 T cell receptor beta chains presented below share a single source sample, sequenced in a study of cytomegalovirus exposure and HLA in healthy donors. TCRdb's table, derived via immunoSEQ multiplex PCR, lists solely in-frame clones and lacks some. The sample shows 55,000 to 70,000 clones, just under 95% of them seen only once. Sequenced input: PBMCs. The source is a young man in good health and CMV-seronegative.

The rearrangement uses TRBV15 and TRBJ2-5, with a possible D match to TRBD2 (6 bases). The V gene lost 0 bases and the J gene lost 7 bases, with 15 bases spanning the gap. Germline loops: CDR1 LNHNV, CDR2 YYDKDF (reference sequence). The CDR3 spans 15 residues. CDR3 loop: CATSRDRGVGTTQYF. As DNA, the CDR3 is TGTGCCACCAGCAGAGATCGCGGGGTGGGTACGACCCAGTACTTC.

J is TRBJ2-3 and V is TRBV10-1; the D gene is possibly TRBD2 (5 bases). The CDR3 is 17 amino acids. CDR1 is WNHNN and CDR2 is SYGVQD in the germline V gene (reference sequence). The germline V and J ends were trimmed by 3 bases and 2 bases, with 18 bases remaining between them. CDR3 in DNA: TGCGCCAGCAGTGACCCGGGGATTGGCGGCGACACAGATACGCAGTATTTT. Translated: CASSDPGIGGDTDTQYF.

The chain couples TRBV5-4 to TRBJ2-2; no clear D. Trimming pared 0 bases from V and 0 bases from J, leaving 9 bases between. Per germline, CDR1 SGHNT and CDR2 YYREEE (reference sequence). The length of the CDR3 is 16 residues. The CDR3 here is CASSLGFTTNTGELFF. Written as DNA, the CDR3 is TGTGCCAGCAGCTTGGGGTTCACAACGAACACCGGGGAGCTGTTTTTT.

This clone is a singleton in its sample. This rearrangement joins TRBV7-8 to TRBJ2-1, with TRBD2 matching 8 bases. The V and J ends lost 0 bases and 8 bases, in that order; junction bases with no gene match: 12. CDR1 and CDR2 from the germline V gene are SGHVS and FQNEAQ. The CDR3 is 17 amino acids. CDR3 nucleotides: TGTGCCAGCAGCTTAGCTCCGGGACTAGTTGCCTTCTATGAGCAGTTCTTC. This encodes CASSLAPGLVAFYEQFF. The whole variable domain, remainder taken from reference TRBV7-8 and TRBJ2-1, is GAGVSQSPRYKVAKRGQDVALRCDPISGHVSLFWYQQALGQGPEFLTYFQNEAQLDKSGLPSDRFFAERPEGSVSTLKIQRTQQEDSAVYLCASSLAPGLVAFYEQFFGPGTRLTVL.

The V and J genes are TRBV28 and TRBJ1-2, with D uncertain. CDR3 length: 12 residues. V was cut by 3 bases and J by 3 bases, with 5 bases left in between. Per germline, CDR1 MDHEN and CDR2 SYDVKM. DNA of the CDR3: TGTGCCAGCAGTTTGTCAGACTATGGCTACACCTTC. This gives the protein CASSLSDYGYTF.

The chain is built from TRBV29-1 and TRBJ1-1, with TRBD1 matching over 9 bases. V was clipped by 2 bases and J by 0 bases; unmatched bases: 1. The CDR3 spans 14 residues. CDR1 SQVTM and CDR2 ANQGSEA come from the germline V gene. The CDR3 loop reads CSVERTGVNTEAFF. The CDR3 DNA sequence: TGCAGCGTTGAAAGGACAGGGGTGAACACTGAAGCTTTCTTT. The variable domain in full, with the rest retrieved from reference TRBV29-1 and TRBJ1-1, is SAVISQKPSRDICQRGTSLTIQCQVDSQVTMMFWYRQQPGQSLTLIATANQGSEATYESGFVIDKFPISRPNLTFSTLTVSNMSPEDSSIYLCSVERTGVNTEAFFGQGTRLTVV.

The chain carries TRBV19 and TRBJ1-5; D call uncertain. With 2 bases removed from V and 6 bases from J, the gap between germline ends came to 5 bases. The CDR3 loop spans 12 amino acids. The V gene's germline CDR1 is LNHDA and CDR2 SQIVND (reference sequence). The CDR3 loop is CASSISSQPQHF. The CDR3 DNA is TGTGCCAGTAGTATATCTTCTCAGCCCCAGCATTTT.

Points on this clone: This same CDR3 is encoded by further DNA sequences in the sample. The rearrangement uses TRBV7-2 and TRBJ1-1, with D hard to call. The CDR3 has 13 amino acids. V lost 1 base, J lost 1 base, and 4 bases lay in between. CDR1 SGHTA and CDR2 FQGNSA come from the germline V gene. CDR3 region: CASSLDRNTEAFF. Written as DNA, the CDR3 is TGTGCCAGCAGCTTAGACAGGAACACTGAAGCTTTCTTT.

The chain recombines TRBV11-2 with TRBJ2-5, with D hard to call. V lost 4 bases to trimming and J lost 2 bases, with 2 bases between them. Germline CDR1 reads SGHAT; CDR2 reads FQNNGV. The CDR3 covers 11 residues. The CDR3 loop is CASSSQETQYF. For the CDR3, the DNA is TGTGCCAGCAGCTCACAAGAGACCCAGTACTTC.

CDR3 bases: TGTGCCAGTAGTATGGGTTTAGCGGGGATGAACACCGGGGAGCTGTTTTTT. Translated: CASSMGLAGMNTGELFF. The genes are TRBV19 and TRBJ2-2; 8 nucleotides match TRBD2. With 3 bases clipped from V and 1 base from J, the junction kept 7 bases outside the gene matches. The CDR3 runs to 17 residues. Germline CDR1 LNHDA, CDR2 SQIVND (reference sequence).

CDR3 in DNA: TGTGCCAGTACCACCGGGACAGGGAACACTGAAGCTTTCTTT. Protein: CASTTGTGNTEAFF. This chain connects TRBV19 to TRBJ1-1; 8 positions agree with TRBD1. There are 14 residues in the CDR3. Unmatched junction bases numbered 5, after V lost 7 bases and J lost 1 base. CDR1 and CDR2 (germline): LNHDA, SQIVND (reference sequence).